The text below deals with one TCR beta chain. Its cognate antigen is unknown. This entry comes from a study of vaccination and CD4 T cells after COVID-19. Overall study context: Vaccination of participants consisted of two doses of either BNT162b2 or mRNA-1273 vaccine. Findings and limits, study-wide: Among those convalescent, a median roughly 90% of reactive clones emerged solely post-vaccination.

An Oncomine TCR Beta short-read assay was used to sequence the DNA from cultured CD4+ T cells. TCRdb fed the PCR reads into MiXCR, producing one record per CDR3 protein. The sample shows 2,500 to 3,500 distinct CDR3 sequences, about 75% of them seen only once. Deletions cut 0 bases from V and 6 bases from J, with 8 bases between. The CDR3 extends over 12 amino acids. Germline CDR1 DFQATT, CDR2 SNEGSKA (reference sequence). The treatment here: roughly 11-day PBMC culture with coronavirus spike peptide pools or control peptides (ViraFEST assay). TCRs were sequenced by ViraFEST after antigen-specific T cells had been expanded with peptide pools.

V usage is TRBV20-1 and J usage is TRBJ1-2; D gene unclear. This receptor was obtained from a human donor who had recovered from COVID-19. The sample comprised CD4+ T cells from blood, cultured in vitro. CDR3 amino acids: CSARDLSHGYTF. Written as DNA, the CDR3 is TGCAGTGCTAGAGATTTAAGCCATGGCTACACCTTC.